Given below is one T cell receptor beta chain in context. No antigen is known for it. The sample originates from a study of cytomegalovirus exposure and HLA in healthy donors. About the research overall: Of several hundred genotyped donors, 80% to 85% grouped in the Caucasian-associated ancestry cluster.

General study results and limits: Roughly even sequencing depth across donors was the assumption behind the presence/absence analyses.

The PCR made use of 60 Vbeta and 13 Jbeta primers. Data came from immunoSEQ multiplex PCR; TCRdb stores just in-frame clones and leaves some out. Its table lists roughly 77,000 clones. V was trimmed by 4 bases and J by 2 bases, leaving 8 bases between them. The CDR3 runs 13 residues. The germline gives CDR1 MRHNA, CDR2 SNTAGT. The TCR comes from a man aged 30 to 45 in good health and CMV-seronegative. Sequenced input: PBMCs. The V call is TRBV6-4, the J call TRBJ1-1; D may be TRBD1 (6 bases). In nucleotides, the CDR3 is TGTGCCAGCAGTGGACAGGATAACACTGAAGCTTTCTTT. Translation: CASSGQDNTEAFF.